The 19 T cell receptor beta chains reported below all come from one sample, sequenced in a study of T-cell reconstitution after alpha-beta-depleted transplantation in children. A library of TCRbeta sequences, prepared with unique molecular identifiers, was generated. TCRdb used MiXCR to reprocess the PCR reads, holding one entry per CDR3 protein. Of 420,000 or so distinct CDR3 sequences in the sample, about 11% were seen once. Sequencing was performed on PBMCs from the stem cell graft donor, taken from the stem cell graft. The receptors come from a human donor who donated a stem cell graft to a child with acute myeloid leukemia.

This chain uses TRBV6-5 with TRBJ1-1; D possibly corresponds to TRBD1 (5 bases). The V end lost 0 bases, the J end lost 5 bases, and 13 bases lay between the germline ends. Germline CDR1 reads MNHEY; CDR2 reads SVGAGI. This CDR3 has 15 residues. The CDR3 region has the DNA TGTGCCAGCAGTTACTCGGGACGGGGAGAGACTGAAGCTTTCTTT. The encoded protein is CASSYSGRGETEAFF.

The V call is TRBV29-1, the J call TRBJ2-7, with D possibly TRBD1 on 7 matching bases. The CDR3 contains 14 residues. The ends were cut back, 5 bases at V and 3 bases at J, with 17 bases in the middle. Germline CDR1 SQVTM, CDR2 ANQGSEA. The CDR3 loop is CSVRGQGVLYEQYF. In DNA, the CDR3 is TGCAGCGTTCGGGGGCAGGGGGTGCTCTACGAGCAGTACTTC.

The genes are TRBV6-1 and TRBJ2-5; 7 nucleotides line up with TRBD1. The ends lost 2 bases at V and 5 bases at J; junction bases unmatched: 11. The CDR3 is 16 amino acids. Germline V gives CDR1 MNHNS, CDR2 SASEGT. The CDR3 spells CASSEFNDRVMETQYF. DNA of the CDR3: TGTGCCAGCAGTGAATTCAATGACAGGGTCATGGAGACCCAGTACTTC.

V and J are TRBV5-1 and TRBJ2-5, with D perhaps TRBD1 (5 bases). Trimming took off 4 bases at V and 1 base at J, with 17 bases between the two ends. The germline V gene has CDR1 SGHRS and CDR2 YFSETQ. The CDR3 contains 16 residues. As DNA, the CDR3 is TGCGCCAGCAGCCGTGGACACGGGTCGCGCCAAGAGACCCAGTACTTC. This encodes CASSRGHGSRQETQYF.

J is TRBJ1-3 and V is TRBV10-3; no firm D call. The CDR3 spans 14 residues. The germline V gene has CDR1 ENHRY and CDR2 SYGVKD. V shed 3 bases and J shed 2 bases, with 8 bases lying between them. CDR3 DNA: TGTGCCATCAGTGACGGGGTGACTGGAAACACCATATATTTT. Translated, it gives CAISDGVTGNTIYF.

This clonotype occurred many times. This chain joins TRBV29-1 and TRBJ1-2, with TRBD1 as a possible D gene (5 bases). The CDR3 loop spans 15 amino acids. The V end was cut by 4 bases, the J end by 0 bases, with 15 bases between. The V gene's germline CDR1 is SQVTM and CDR2 ANQGSEA. As DNA, the CDR3 is TGCAGCGTTGTACCTGCGGACACCCCTAACTATGGCTACACCTTC. Its protein is CSVVPADTPNYGYTF.

V and J are TRBV19 and TRBJ1-1, with no clear D. Germline assignment: CDR1 LNHDA and CDR2 SQIVND (reference sequence). V was clipped by 3 bases and J by 0 bases, with 8 bases between them. This CDR3 has 14 residues. CDR3 loop: CASSIGPLNTEAFF. The CDR3 DNA follows: TGTGCCAGTAGTATTGGACCCTTGAACACTGAAGCTTTCTTT. Full variable domain (outside the CDR3, taken from reference TRBV19 and TRBJ1-1): DGGITQSPKYLFRKEGQNVTLSCEQNLNHDAMYWYRQDPGQGLRLIYYSQIVNDFQKGDIAEGYSVSREKKESFPLTVTSAQKNPTAFYLCASSIGPLNTEAFFGQGTRLTVV.

CDR3 residues: CASSSIPRSTSGGTGELFF. The DNA of the CDR3 is TGTGCCAGCAGTTCCATACCCAGGTCAACTAGCGGGGGTACCGGGGAGCTGTTTTTT. V gene TRBV6-5 combines with J gene TRBJ2-2; 11 bases are a match to TRBD2. This CDR3 contains 19 residues. Germline CDR1 and CDR2: MNHEY and SVGAGI. V dropped 4 bases and J dropped 5; count of bases not matched to a gene: 15.

V and J are TRBV5-1 and TRBJ2-1; no clear D. Germline loops: CDR1 SGHRS, CDR2 YFSETQ. V lost 1 base and J 5 bases, leaving 10 bases between the germline ends. The CDR3 runs to 14 residues. CDR3 sequence (DNA): TGCGCCAGCAGCTTGCGGGCGGAGCACAATGAGCAGTTCTTC. Translated: CASSLRAEHNEQFF. Drawing the rest from reference TRBV5-1 and TRBJ2-1, the complete variable domain is KAGVTQTPRYLIKTRGQQVTLSCSPISGHRSVSWYQQTPGQGLQFLFEYFSETQRNKGNFPGRFSGRQFSNSRSEMNVSTLELGDSALYLCASSLRAEHNEQFFGPGTRLTVL.

Many counts were recorded for this clonotype. V usage is TRBV20-1 and J usage is TRBJ1-1, with D uncertain. Per germline, CDR1 DFQATT and CDR2 SNEGSKA (reference sequence). V lost 0 bases and J lost 2, with 10 bases in between. This CDR3 contains 14 residues. This CDR3 reads CSARDSRVNTEAFF. Here the CDR3 DNA reads TGCAGTGCTAGAGATAGTAGGGTTAACACTGAAGCTTTCTTT.

The chain is built from TRBV5-1 and TRBJ2-3; TRBD2 matches at 8 bases. With 3 bases clipped from V and 6 bases from J, the junction kept 6 bases outside the gene matches. CDR3 length equals 14 residues. Germline-derived CDR1 and CDR2 are SGHRS and YFSETQ. Here the CDR3 reads CASSSSGGSDTQYF. In DNA form, the CDR3 reads TGCGCCAGCAGCTCAAGCGGGGGATCGGATACGCAGTATTTT.

This clonotype has at least ten counts. The rearrangement uses TRBV20-1 and TRBJ1-5; 7 bases line up with TRBD1. Germline V gene lookup returns CDR1 DFQATT and CDR2 SNEGSKA (reference sequence). The CDR3 sequence is 16 residues long. V gave up 4 bases and J gave up 2 bases; unmatched junction bases: 11. The CDR3 region is CSAIGTVESGNQPQHF. The CDR3 DNA reads TGCAGTGCTATAGGGACAGTCGAGAGTGGCAATCAGCCCCAGCATTTT.

The CDR3 is CASSTTGKSTDTQYF. CDR3 nucleotide sequence: TGTGCCAGCAGCACGACAGGGAAAAGCACAGATACGCAGTATTTT. This chain connects TRBV2 to TRBJ2-3, with 7 positions matching TRBD1. Looked up from germline, CDR1 is SNHLY and CDR2 is FYNNEI. The V gene end was trimmed by 6 bases and the J gene end by 0 bases; junction bases not matched to a gene: 6. This CDR3 is 15 amino acids long.

This clonotype was found a few times. This sequence joins TRBV6-5 and TRBJ2-3, with a weak D call TRBD2 (7 bases). The germline V gene encodes CDR1 MNHEY and CDR2 SVGAGI. The CDR3 sequence is 11 residues long. The CDR3 protein is CGGGAGDTQYF. Written as DNA, the CDR3 is TGTGGAGGGGGGGCTGGAGATACGCAGTATTTT.

Only a few counts were recorded for this clonotype. V usage is TRBV7-2 and J usage is TRBJ2-7, with a tentative D call TRBD1 (6 bases). Germline CDR1 SGHTA, CDR2 FQGNSA. The CDR3 has 16 residues. Trimming left V 5 bases short and J 3 bases short, with 20 bases between. CDR3 amino acids: CASSLSLSDRSYEQYV. The CDR3 DNA sequence: TGTGCCAGCAGCCTCTCCCTTAGCGACAGGAGCTACGAGCAGTACGTC.

The V and J genes are TRBV6-1 and TRBJ2-7, with D possibly being TRBD1 or TRBD2 (5 bases each). With 8 bases removed from V and 7 bases from J, the gap between germline ends came to 15 bases. The CDR3 has 12 residues. Germline V CDR1 and CDR2: MNHNS, SASEGT. The CDR3 DNA follows: TGTGCCAGCGGGGGATTCACCCCAGAGCAGTACTTC. It specifies CASGGFTPEQYF.

This clonotype was counted only a few times. V is TRBV29-1 and J is TRBJ2-3; 8 nucleotides agree with TRBD1. The CDR3 extends over 14 amino acids. Per the germline V gene, CDR1 is SQVTM and CDR2 is ANQGSEA. With V trimmed by 3 bases and J by 5 bases, 7 bases remained unmatched. CDR3 amino acids: CSVEGRGHEDTQYF. In DNA form, the CDR3 reads TGCAGCGTTGAGGGCAGGGGGCATGAAGATACGCAGTATTTT.

This clonotype was observed a few times. This chain connects TRBV10-3 to TRBJ2-1; D may be TRBD2 (6 bases). Between the trimmed V and J ends, which lost 8 bases and 7 bases, there was a span of 15 bases. Germline CDR1 ENHRY, CDR2 SYGVKD. This CDR3 is built from 13 residues. The CDR3: CAIAGTSKNEQFF. CDR3 nucleotide sequence: TGTGCCATCGCCGGGACTTCGAAGAATGAGCAGTTCTTC.

This clonotype showed up many times. The rearrangement joins TRBV29-1 to TRBJ1-1; D ambiguous. Looked up from germline, CDR1 is SQVTM and CDR2 is ANQGSEA. The CDR3 contains 13 residues. Between the trimmed V and J ends, which lost 4 bases and 0 bases, there was a span of 9 bases. The CDR3 DNA sequence: TGCAGCGTTGCGGTGGAGGTGAACACTGAAGCTTTCTTT. Encoded protein: CSVAVEVNTEAFF.